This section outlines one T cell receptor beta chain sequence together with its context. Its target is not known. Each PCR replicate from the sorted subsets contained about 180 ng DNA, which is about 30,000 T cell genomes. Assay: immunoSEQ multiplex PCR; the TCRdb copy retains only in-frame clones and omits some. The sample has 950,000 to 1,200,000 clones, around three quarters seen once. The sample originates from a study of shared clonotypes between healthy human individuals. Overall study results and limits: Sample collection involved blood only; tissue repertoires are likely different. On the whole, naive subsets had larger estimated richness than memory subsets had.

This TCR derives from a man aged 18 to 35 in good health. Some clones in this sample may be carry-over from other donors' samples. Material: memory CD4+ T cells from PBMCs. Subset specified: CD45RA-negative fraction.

The CDR3 nucleotides read TGTGCCAGCAGCTCCCGGACAGGGCCGCAGTACTTC. Its translation: CASSSRTGPQYF. V usage is TRBV7-9 and J usage is TRBJ2-7; the match to TRBD1 covers 8 bases. The V segment lost 4 bases and the J segment 9 bases; nucleotides outside the gene matches: 5. CDR1 is SEHNR and CDR2 is FQNEAQ in the germline V gene (reference sequence). The length of the CDR3 is 12 residues. Full variable domain (remainder filled in from reference TRBV7-9 and TRBJ2-7): DTGVSQNPRHKITKRGQNVTFRCDPISEHNRLYWYRQTLGQGPEFLTYFQNEAQLEKSRLLSDRFSAERPKGSFSTLEIQRTEQGDSAMYLCASSSRTGPQYFGPGTRLTVT.